This TCR beta chain is drawn from a study of human T cells and chemical hapten exposure. Study context: Among samples, TCR yields varied mainly because of small differences in pooled library volume.

In germline, CDR1 is DFQATT, CDR2 SNEGSKA (reference sequence). Trimming removed 6 bases at V and 2 bases at J, with 11 bases between. This CDR3 has 13 residues. Study findings and constraints: Unchanged with DPC sensitization were TCRs above 1 in 1000 frequency.

Library preparation tagged each individual cDNA molecule with a unique molecular identifier. TCRdb used MiXCR to reprocess the RACE reads, holding one entry per CDR3 protein. This table has some 77,000 distinct CDR3 sequences, around 9.3% appearing once. This clonotype has at least ten counts. Its antigen is unidentified. Time point denoted: healthy volunteer bleed at 6 weeks. Extraction yielded total RNA from whole blood (unfractionated). The sequence came from a female donor in good health. Some clones in this sample may be carry-over from other donors' samples. What was sequenced was whole blood. The chain joins TRBV20-1 to TRBJ1-3; no clear D gene. CDR3 coding DNA: TGCAGTGCCGTCCTCAGTCCTGGAAACACCATATATTTT. It codes for CSAVLSPGNTIYF.